A single sample is the source of the 19 T cell receptor beta chains below, sequenced in a study of shared clonotypes between healthy human individuals. Profiling relied on immunoSEQ multiplex PCR, and the TCRdb table lists in-frame clones only, not all of them. The repertoire includes around 1.9 million clones, about 93% of them detected once, and roughly 1.8% sits in the top ten. Naive CD8 cells comprised CD45RO-negative, CCR7-positively selected cells, excluding terminally differentiated effector memory CD45RA+ cells. The material sequenced was naive CD8+ T cells from PBMCs. Receptor source: a man between 18 and 35 years old in good health. Some clones in this sample may be carry-over from other donors' samples.

The chain has TRBV13 and TRBJ2-1; D remains unclear. This CDR3 comprises 14 residues. Germline lookup yields CDR1 PRHDT and CDR2 FYEKMQ (reference sequence). With 3 bases removed from V and 4 bases from J, the gap between germline ends came to 10 bases. The CDR3 DNA reads as TGTGCCAGCAGCTTCCCCGGGTCGTACAATGAGCAGTTCTTC. Protein sequence: CASSFPGSYNEQFF.

About this clone itself: Mismatch with germline at one junction end may stem from a read error. The genes are TRBV19 and TRBJ1-1; D is possibly TRBD1 (5 bases). The CDR3 consists of 12 residues. Germline lookup yields CDR1 LNHDA and CDR2 SQIVND (reference sequence). This CDR3 is CASSLDRHEAFF. CDR3 nucleotide sequence: TGTGCCAGTAGTTTAGACAGACACGAAGCTTTCTTT.

With regard to this clone: Distinct nucleotide sequences in the sample also encode this CDR3. The chain uses TRBV27 and TRBJ2-7; the D is unclear. This CDR3 has 14 amino acids. Trimming removed 2 bases at V and 2 bases at J, with 10 bases between. Germline CDR1 and CDR2: MNHEY and SMNVEV (reference sequence). The CDR3 DNA reads as TGTGCCAGCAGTTTAAGATTGGCGACCTACGAGCAGTACTTC. Translation gives CASSLRLATYEQYF.

In nucleotides, the CDR3 is TGTGCCAGCACCTCTGGGGGACTGGGGGTAACTGAAGCTTTCTTT. The encoded protein is CASTSGGLGVTEAFF. V gene TRBV9 combines with J gene TRBJ1-1; D possibly corresponds to TRBD1 (5 bases). The CDR3 sequence is 15 residues long. Trimming took off 6 bases at V and 5 bases at J, with 20 bases between the two ends. Germline V gene data show CDR1 as SGDLS and CDR2 as YYNGEE.

This clone was seen once. The chain employs TRBV5-1 and TRBJ2-3, with D perhaps TRBD1 (5 bases). Per germline, CDR1 SGHRS and CDR2 YFSETQ. V lost 0 bases and J lost 2, with 10 bases in between. The CDR3 consists of 15 residues. CDR3 nucleotides: TGCGCCAGCAGCTTGGAAGGGGCGTTCACAGATACGCAGTATTTT. Translating gives CASSLEGAFTDTQYF.

This clone appeared once. The chain links TRBV14 to TRBJ2-1; no clear D. The V end lost 1 base, the J end lost 8 bases, and 9 bases lay between the germline ends. The CDR3 totals 13 residues. Germline-derived CDR1 and CDR2 are SGHDN and FVKESK. The DNA for the CDR3 is TGTGCCAGCAGCCAAGCGAATCCCGATGAGCAGTTCTTC. This codes for CASSQANPDEQFF.

Notes on this clone: The same CDR3 also results from other DNA sequences found in this sample. This chain links TRBV29-1 with TRBJ2-1; D uncertain. CDR3 length equals 12 residues. Germline values: CDR1 SQVTM, CDR2 ANQGSEA. V was shortened by 2 bases and J by 4 bases, with 6 bases between the two germline ends. The CDR3 DNA reads as TGCAGCGTTGAATTGGGATACAATGAGCAGTTCTTC. Residues: CSVELGYNEQFF.

Turning to this clone: Other nucleotide sequences in the sample specify the same CDR3. J is TRBJ2-1 and V is TRBV9, with 7 bases lining up with TRBD2. The CDR3 has 15 residues. Per germline, CDR1 SGDLS and CDR2 YYNGEE. V lost 0 bases and J lost 6; bases outside the gene matches: 6. The CDR3 sequence: CASSVGGGRTNEQFF. Written as DNA, the CDR3 is TGTGCCAGCAGCGTAGGAGGCGGGAGAACCAATGAGCAGTTCTTC.

The chain's CDR3 is CASGTQDYQPQHF. DNA for the CDR3: TGTGCCAGCGGGACACAAGATTATCAGCCCCAGCATTTT. This sequence joins TRBV19 and TRBJ1-5; TRBD1 might be the D (6 bases). The CDR3 is made up of 13 amino acids. V was pared by 9 bases and J by 5 bases, with 14 bases between. The V gene's germline CDR1 is LNHDA and CDR2 SQIVND (reference sequence). The full variable domain, its missing parts supplied by reference TRBV19 and TRBJ1-5, is DGGITQSPKYLFRKEGQNVTLSCEQNLNHDAMYWYRQDPGQGLRLIYYSQIVNDFQKGDIAEGYSVSREKKESFPLTVTSAQKNPTAFYLCASGTQDYQPQHFGDGTRLSIL.

With regard to this clone: The same CDR3 arises from other DNA sequences in this sample as well. As DNA, the CDR3 is TGCGCCAGCAGCCAAGGGACGGGTTACTCCTACGAGCAGTACTTC. It codes for CASSQGTGYSYEQYF. The V gene is TRBV4-1, the J gene TRBJ2-7; D is ambiguous. V lost 1 base and J lost 0, with 10 bases in between. Germline assignment: CDR1 MGHRA and CDR2 YSYEKL. The CDR3 sequence is 15 residues long.

CDR3 DNA sequence: TGTGCCACCAGCAGAGCCTGGGGGTACCCCAATCCTGGCTACACCTTC. Translated: CATSRAWGYPNPGYTF. The chain links TRBV15 to TRBJ1-2, with D tentatively TRBD1 (5 bases). V shed 1 base and J shed 7 bases, with 19 bases lying between them. Germline CDR1 reads LNHNV; CDR2 reads YYDKDF (reference sequence). There are 16 residues in the CDR3.

V gene TRBV9 combines with J gene TRBJ2-5, with D perhaps TRBD1 or TRBD2 (6 bases each). The CDR3 is 13 amino acids. V was shortened by 4 bases and J by 4 bases, with 11 bases between the two germline ends. The germline V gene encodes CDR1 SGDLS and CDR2 YYNGEE. CDR3 residues: CASSPSGAETQYF. The CDR3 DNA is TGTGCCAGCAGCCCTTCGGGGGCAGAGACCCAGTACTTC.

This clone was counted a single time. This chain joins TRBV19 and TRBJ1-1, with D possibly matching TRBD1 (5 bases). The germline gives CDR1 LNHDA, CDR2 SQIVND (reference sequence). V was pared by 6 bases and J by 2 bases, with 22 bases between. The CDR3 is 17 residues long. CDR3 sequence reads: CASSRAGIVRINTEAFF. The CDR3 coding sequence is TGTGCCAGTAGCAGGGCAGGGATTGTTCGAATCAACACTGAAGCTTTCTTT.

The rearrangement uses TRBV2 and TRBJ1-5; 8 positions match TRBD1. Germline V gene lookup returns CDR1 SNHLY and CDR2 FYNNEI. Germline trimming cut 5 bases from V and 4 bases from J; bases unmatched to any gene: 7. The CDR3 is 15 amino acids. The CDR3 bases are TGTGCCAGCAGTACGGACAGGGCGGGGAATCAGCCCCAGCATTTT. This codes for CASSTDRAGNQPQHF. Full variable domain (rest looked up from reference TRBV2 and TRBJ1-5): EPEVTQTPSHQVTQMGQEVILRCVPISNHLYFYWYRQILGQKVEFLVSFYNNEISEKSEIFDDQFSVERPDGSNFTLKIRSTKLEDSAMYFCASSTDRAGNQPQHFGDGTRLSIL.

This rearrangement joins TRBV28 to TRBJ2-7; 9 bases map to TRBD1. After removal of 5 bases from V and 0 bases from J, the junction contained 8 bases not matched to a gene. This CDR3 contains 16 residues. Germline V CDR1 and CDR2: MDHEN, SYDVKM. The CDR3 sequence is CASSPPPDRGSYEQYF. CDR3 nucleotide sequence: TGTGCCAGCAGTCCACCCCCGGACAGGGGCTCCTACGAGCAGTACTTC.

This clone was seen only once. This chain uses TRBV6-1 with TRBJ1-2, with D maybe TRBD1 (5 bases). Germline V CDR1 and CDR2: MNHNS, SASEGT. V was shortened by 4 bases and J by 5 bases, with 20 bases between the two germline ends. The CDR3 is made up of 16 amino acids. The CDR3 region is CASSGLLVGTGYGYTF. The CDR3 DNA follows: TGTGCCAGCAGTGGATTGTTAGTAGGGACGGGGTATGGCTACACCTTC.

The V gene is TRBV7-8, the J gene TRBJ2-7; possible D gene TRBD2, 6 bases. The germline CDR1 and CDR2 sequences are SGHVS and FQNEAQ. V gave up 5 bases and J gave up 5 bases, with 16 bases separating them. This CDR3 is 14 amino acids long. The chain's CDR3 is CASSRGTPDNEQYF. CDR3 nucleotides: TGTGCCAGCAGCCGCGGGACTCCCGACAACGAGCAGTACTTC. Looking up the rest from reference TRBV7-8 and TRBJ2-7 gives the full variable domain: GAGVSQSPRYKVAKRGQDVALRCDPISGHVSLFWYQQALGQGPEFLTYFQNEAQLDKSGLPSDRFFAERPEGSVSTLKIQRTQQEDSAVYLCASSRGTPDNEQYFGPGTRLTVT.

The genes are TRBV6-5 and TRBJ2-7; the match to TRBD2 covers 7 bases. The junction had 8 bases not matched to a gene; V was cut back by 6 bases and J by 0 bases. There are 15 residues in the CDR3. CDR1 MNHEY and CDR2 SVGAGI come from the germline V gene. CDR3 region: CASSQGGRYSYEQYF. In nucleotides, the CDR3 is TGTGCCAGCAGCCAGGGAGGGAGATACTCCTACGAGCAGTACTTC.

The chain employs TRBV5-1 and TRBJ2-7; D is possibly TRBD2 (5 bases). V was cut by 4 bases and J by 5 bases, with 13 bases left in between. CDR1 is SGHRS and CDR2 is YFSETQ in the germline V gene. This CDR3 is built from 13 residues. CDR3 DNA sequence: TGCGCCAGCAGCCGTTCGACGGGAAACGAGCAGTACTTC. This sequence encodes CASSRSTGNEQYF.